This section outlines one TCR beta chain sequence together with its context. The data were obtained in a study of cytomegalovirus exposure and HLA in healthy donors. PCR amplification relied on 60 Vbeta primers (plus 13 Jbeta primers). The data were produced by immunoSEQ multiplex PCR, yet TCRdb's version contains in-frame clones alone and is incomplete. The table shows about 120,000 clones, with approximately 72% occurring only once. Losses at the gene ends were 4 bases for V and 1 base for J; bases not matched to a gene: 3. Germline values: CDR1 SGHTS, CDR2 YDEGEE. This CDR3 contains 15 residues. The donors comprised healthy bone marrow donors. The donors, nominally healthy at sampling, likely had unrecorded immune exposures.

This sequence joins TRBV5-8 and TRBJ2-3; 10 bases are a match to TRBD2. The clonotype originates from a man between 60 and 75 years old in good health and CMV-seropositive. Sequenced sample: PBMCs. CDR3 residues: CASSTGTSGTDTQYF. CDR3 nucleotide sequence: TGTGCCAGCAGCACCGGGACTAGCGGCACAGATACGCAGTATTTT.